Below are 20 T cell receptor beta chains sequenced from a single sample in a study of control samples from healthy donors and cancer patients. TCRdb keeps only in-frame clones here, not all; method: immunoSEQ multiplex PCR. The sample records roughly 120,000 clones, 70% to 90% being singletons. Specimen: blood. Receptor source: a man aged 45-65 years in good health.

The CDR3 DNA sequence: TGTGCCAGCGCGGGAGGTCCGGGAGTGACGGAGACCCAGTACTTC. Its translation: CASAGGPGVTETQYF. The chain links TRBV5-5 to TRBJ2-5, with TRBD2 matching 8 bases. The length of the CDR3 is 15 residues. V gave up 7 bases and J gave up 5 bases; unmatched junction bases: 13. Per the germline V gene, CDR1 is SGHKS and CDR2 is YYEKEE (reference sequence). Complete variable domain (other parts from reference TRBV5-5 and TRBJ2-5): DAGVTQSPTHLIKTRGQQVTLRCSPISGHKSVSWYQQVLGQGPQFIFQYYEKEERGRGNFPDRFSARQFPNYSSELNVNALLLGDSALYLCASAGGPGVTETQYFGPGTRLLVL.

This chain connects TRBV6-6 to TRBJ1-2; 7 bases agree with TRBD1. This CDR3 is built from 15 residues. Germline V gene sequence: CDR1 MNHNY, CDR2 SVGAGI (reference sequence). The V segment lost 3 bases and the J segment 3 bases; nucleotides outside the gene matches: 7. CDR3 in amino acids: CASSYDPGGYYGYTF. CDR3 DNA: TGTGCCAGCAGTTATGATCCAGGGGGATACTATGGCTACACCTTC.

The J gene is TRBJ1-5, the V gene TRBV2; no reliable D call. The germline CDR1 and CDR2 sequences are SNHLY and FYNNEI. Trimming took 4 bases from V and 1 from J, leaving 8 bases between them. The CDR3 loop spans 14 amino acids. For the CDR3, the DNA is TGTGCCAGCAGTGGCGGCAGCAGCAATCAGCCCCAGCATTTT. Encoded protein: CASSGGSSNQPQHF.

This chain connects TRBV21-1 to TRBJ1-5; the table gives TRBD1 as D, unverified against the DNA. TRBV21-1 is a pseudogene. This CDR3 contains 15 residues. CDR3 sequence reads: CASSRRGQSNQPQHF. The DNA for the CDR3 is TGTGCCAGCAGCAGACGGGGACAGAGTAATCAGCCCCAGCATTTT.

This clone was seen a single time. The chain combines TRBV7-3 with TRBJ2-7; 9 nucleotides line up with TRBD1. Per the germline V gene, CDR1 is SGHTA and CDR2 is FQGTGA. V shed 4 bases and J 5 bases; nucleotides not matched to a gene: 12. CDR3 length: 16 residues. In DNA, the CDR3 is TGTGCCAGCAGCTCGAACAGGGGGCGACGGCTCCACGAGCAGTACTTC. Encoded protein: CASSSNRGRRLHEQYF.

This chain joins TRBV14 and TRBJ2-3, with 7 positions matching TRBD2. CDR1 SGHDN and CDR2 FVKESK come from the germline V gene. V was clipped by 11 bases and J by 0 bases; unmatched bases: 11. This CDR3 has 15 amino acids. CDR3 in amino acids: CAWVLGGESTDTQYF. Written as DNA, the CDR3 is TGTGCCTGGGTGCTTGGGGGGGAGAGCACAGATACGCAGTATTTT. Together with reference TRBV14 and TRBJ2-3, the CDR3 gives the full variable domain: EAGVTQFPSHSVIEKGQTVTLRCDPISGHDNLYWYRRVMGKEIKFLLHFVKESKQDESGMPNNRFLAERTGGTYSTLKVQPAELEDSGVYFCAWVLGGESTDTQYFGPGTRLTVL.

The chain recombines TRBV11-3 with TRBJ2-1; 7 positions agree with TRBD2. Germline values: CDR1 SGHNT, CDR2 YENEEA. The V and J ends lost 5 bases and 4 bases, in that order; junction bases with no gene match: 17. CDR3 size: 18 residues. This CDR3 is CASSLSSAGQRGYNEQFF. In nucleotides, the CDR3 is TGTGCCAGCAGCCTTAGTTCCGCCGGTCAGCGGGGTTACAATGAGCAGTTCTTC.

The chain couples TRBV28 to TRBJ1-1; D may be TRBD1 (5 bases). Trimming left V 4 bases short and J 1 base short, with 13 bases between. CDR1 and CDR2 from the germline V gene are MDHEN and SYDVKM. This CDR3 contains 15 residues. The CDR3 spells CASSSPFTGNTEAFF. CDR3 in DNA: TGTGCCAGCAGTTCCCCCTTCACAGGGAACACTGAAGCTTTCTTT.

The chain is built from TRBV7-9 and TRBJ1-3; D perhaps matches TRBD1 (5 bases). Germline CDR1 is SEHNR and CDR2 is FQNEAQ (reference sequence). V shed 3 bases and J shed 0 bases, with 21 bases lying between them. This CDR3 region has 19 residues. The CDR3 sequence: CASSFPPGGATFSGNTIYF. The CDR3 DNA follows: TGTGCCAGCAGCTTCCCCCCGGGGGGAGCTACGTTCTCTGGAAACACCATATATTTT.

The rearrangement joins TRBV14 to TRBJ1-1; TRBD1 is a possible D gene (6 bases). The CDR3 runs 16 residues. Trimming stripped 0 bases from V and 3 bases from J, with 14 bases between. Germline lookup yields CDR1 SGHDN and CDR2 FVKESK. The CDR3 reads CASSQDWSGADTEAFF. The CDR3 nucleotides read TGTGCCAGCAGCCAAGATTGGTCAGGGGCTGACACTGAAGCTTTCTTT. The variable domain in full, with the rest retrieved from reference TRBV14 and TRBJ1-1, is EAGVTQFPSHSVIEKGQTVTLRCDPISGHDNLYWYRRVMGKEIKFLLHFVKESKQDESGMPNNRFLAERTGGTYSTLKVQPAELEDSGVYFCASSQDWSGADTEAFFGQGTRLTVV.

The chain uses TRBV7-9 and TRBJ2-1; tentatively, D is TRBD1 (5 bases). The germline V gene encodes CDR1 SEHNR and CDR2 FQNEAQ (reference sequence). V was shortened by 5 bases and J by 0 bases, with 14 bases between the two germline ends. This CDR3 region has 16 residues. The CDR3 spells CASSTRGLSSYNEQFF. The CDR3 DNA sequence: TGTGCCAGCAGCACAAGGGGTCTTAGCTCCTACAATGAGCAGTTCTTC.

The V call is TRBV24-1, the J call TRBJ2-3, with TRBD2 as a possible D gene (6 bases). The CDR3 sequence is 14 residues long. The germline gives CDR1 KGHDR, CDR2 SFDVKD. V gave up 5 bases and J gave up 7 bases, with 15 bases separating them. The DNA for the CDR3 is TGTGCCACCAGTGGAGGCGGGGTAACGAATACGCAGTATTTT. As protein: CATSGGGVTNTQYF.

CDR3 sequence reads: CASSSPGQGYGYTF. CDR3 in DNA: TGTGCCAGCAGTTCCCCGGGACAGGGTTATGGCTACACCTTC. The chain joins TRBV27 to TRBJ1-2, with TRBD1 matching over 9 bases. Per germline, CDR1 MNHEY and CDR2 SMNVEV (reference sequence). The CDR3 loop spans 14 amino acids. J lost 5 bases, V lost 4 bases, and 5 bases had no gene match.

This clone was seen just once. The gene calls are TRBV28 and TRBJ2-7; the match to TRBD2 covers 10 bases. The germline gives CDR1 MDHEN, CDR2 SYDVKM. CDR3 length: 18 residues. The V segment lost 2 bases and the J segment 1 base; nucleotides outside the gene matches: 11. This CDR3 is CASSLGGVRTSGSYEQYF. DNA for the CDR3: TGTGCCAGCAGTTTAGGAGGGGTCAGGACTAGCGGATCCTACGAGCAGTACTTC.

The table lists this clone with a count of one. The V and J genes are TRBV10-3 and TRBJ1-5, with no clear D. Trimming removed 0 bases from V and 9 bases from J, with 21 bases in between. The CDR3 is made up of 17 amino acids. Germline CDR1 ENHRY, CDR2 SYGVKD. As DNA, the CDR3 is TGTGCCATCAGTGAGTCCACCTACCGCTCCCCGTCACTGCCCCAGCATTTT. Translating it yields CAISESTYRSPSLPQHF.

The genes are TRBV21-1 and TRBJ2-3; TRBD2 reflects the table's D call only, with no check against the DNA. TRBV21-1 is a pseudogene segment. This CDR3 is built from 15 residues. CDR3 sequence (DNA): TGTGCCAGCAGCAACCGAGAGGTCGTACTGGTTACGCAGTATTTT. This gives the protein CASSNREVVLVTQYF.

This rearrangement joins TRBV27 to TRBJ2-5, with a possible D match to TRBD1 (5 bases). The germline V and J ends were trimmed by 5 bases and 5 bases, with 21 bases remaining between them. Germline lookup yields CDR1 MNHEY and CDR2 SMNVEV (reference sequence). The CDR3 sequence is 16 residues long. CDR3 DNA sequence: TGTGCCAGCAGTCCAACCCGAACAAGGGGCTGGGAGACCCAGTACTTC. Translating it yields CASSPTRTRGWETQYF.

The chain employs TRBV6-5 and TRBJ2-1; 7 nucleotides match TRBD2. The germline V gene has CDR1 MNHEY and CDR2 SVGAGI. The CDR3 runs to 14 residues. J gave up 7 bases and V 8 bases, and 11 bases lay outside the gene matches. CDR3 DNA sequence: TGTGCCAGCCTCCGGTCGCGGGGGTTGAATGAGCAGTTCTTC. This sequence encodes CASLRSRGLNEQFF.

The V and J genes are TRBV6-1 and TRBJ2-7; 11 bases fit TRBD2. Trimming at V came to 4 bases and at J to 0 bases, leaving 5 bases not matched to a gene. The CDR3 spans 16 residues. Germline V gene sequence: CDR1 MNHNS, CDR2 SASEGT. The CDR3 region is CASSARLAGSSYEQYF. As DNA, the CDR3 is TGTGCCAGCAGTGCCAGACTAGCGGGGAGCTCCTACGAGCAGTACTTC.

The V call is TRBV24-1, the J call TRBJ1-2; D unclear. The CDR3 has 14 amino acids. Trimming took 3 bases from V and 1 from J, leaving 8 bases between them. Germline V gives CDR1 KGHDR, CDR2 SFDVKD. The CDR3 sequence: CATSDPVLNYGYTF. CDR3 DNA sequence: TGTGCCACCAGTGATCCAGTTCTTAACTATGGCTACACCTTC.